This record covers a single TCR beta chain. Its antigen is currently unknown. Some clones are missing from TCRdb's copy, which holds only in-frame ones; the method was immunoSEQ multiplex PCR. The sample records over 200,000 clones, more than 75% being singletons. This entry is derived from a study of cytomegalovirus exposure and HLA in healthy donors. This CDR3 has 17 residues. Germline CDR1 and CDR2: SGHRS and YFSETQ. V was clipped by 4 bases and J by 0 bases; unmatched bases: 11. Study-wide points: CMV antigen specificity of a few CMV-associated chains was confirmed in vitro.

This TCR derives from a woman aged 18-29 years in good health and CMV-seropositive. The V call is TRBV5-1, the J call TRBJ2-3, with 7 positions matching TRBD2. Sequenced input: PBMCs. CDR3 loop: CASSRSRGVSSTDTQYF. The CDR3 nucleotides read TGCGCCAGCAGCCGTAGTCGGGGGGTTTCGAGCACAGATACGCAGTATTTT.